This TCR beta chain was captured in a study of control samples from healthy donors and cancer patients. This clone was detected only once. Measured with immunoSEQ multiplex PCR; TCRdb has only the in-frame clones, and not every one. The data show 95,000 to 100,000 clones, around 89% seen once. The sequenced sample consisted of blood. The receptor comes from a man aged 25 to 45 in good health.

The CDR3 region has the DNA TGTGCCAGTAGACCCCGGGGAGGGGGTGACTCTGGGGCCAACGTCCTGACTTTC. It yields the protein CASRPRGGGDSGANVLTF. This sequence joins TRBV19 and TRBJ2-6; a weak D match, TRBD2 (7 bases). This CDR3 has 18 residues. Germline loops: CDR1 LNHDA, CDR2 SQIVND (reference sequence). Deletions cut 6 bases from V and 0 bases from J, with 18 bases between.